This T cell receptor beta chain was recovered during a study of T cell responses to AZD1222 COVID-19 vaccine. Points from the study as a whole: The donor group comprised mostly white British people and more females; the analysis possibly underestimated clonal diversity. Repertoire samples came only from after the peak T cell response.

The germline CDR1 and CDR2 sequences are SGDLS and YYNGEE. The CDR3 loop spans 14 amino acids. V was clipped by 7 bases and J by 0 bases, with 11 bases between them. Turning to this clone: What it binds is unknown.

Profiling relied on immunoSEQ multiplex PCR, and the TCRdb table lists in-frame clones only, not all of them. The table includes roughly 140,000 clones, 88% detected once. Pooling of second doses given at about 4 or about 12 weeks was done. The chain joins TRBV9 to TRBJ1-3; weak D call: TRBD1 (6 bases). The material sequenced was peripheral blood, taken 28 days after the second AZD1222 dose. This TCR was sampled from an adult who received the AZD1222 COVID-19 vaccine. The CDR3 here is CASGKQGSGNTIYF. In nucleotides, the CDR3 is TGTGCCAGCGGGAAACAGGGCTCTGGAAACACCATATATTTT.